This TCR beta chain was sequenced in a study of blood T cells in healthy people across ages. Across the study: About one barcoded beta molecule was captured per two T cells (by template switching).

Through a sample-barcoded 5' primer and a J-beta primer mix, a second PCR was run for 7 to 11 cycles. One entry per CDR3 protein, called by TCRdb with MiXCR from the 5' RACE reads. In the table there are roughly 800,000 distinct CDR3 sequences, more than 20% of which are singletons. J lost 4 bases, V lost 1 base, and 7 bases had no gene match. CDR3 length: 18 residues. Germline loops: CDR1 MNHEY, CDR2 SVGEGT. This same sample was also taken into another study, of T cells of mothers and their children. As that report states: All extracted RNA went into cDNA synthesis, around 1.4 ug per 15 ul. A primer called M1S, used in the second PCR, added sample barcodes and 2-4 random nucleotides.

This TCR came from a boy aged 5-17 years in good health. The chain recombines TRBV6-2 or TRBV6-3 with TRBJ2-6; 10 bases map to TRBD1. Sequencing was performed on blood. The CDR3 spells CASSYLGQGIEGANVLTF. In DNA form, the CDR3 reads TGTGCCAGCAGTTACTTGGGACAGGGGATAGAAGGGGCCAACGTCCTGACTTTC.